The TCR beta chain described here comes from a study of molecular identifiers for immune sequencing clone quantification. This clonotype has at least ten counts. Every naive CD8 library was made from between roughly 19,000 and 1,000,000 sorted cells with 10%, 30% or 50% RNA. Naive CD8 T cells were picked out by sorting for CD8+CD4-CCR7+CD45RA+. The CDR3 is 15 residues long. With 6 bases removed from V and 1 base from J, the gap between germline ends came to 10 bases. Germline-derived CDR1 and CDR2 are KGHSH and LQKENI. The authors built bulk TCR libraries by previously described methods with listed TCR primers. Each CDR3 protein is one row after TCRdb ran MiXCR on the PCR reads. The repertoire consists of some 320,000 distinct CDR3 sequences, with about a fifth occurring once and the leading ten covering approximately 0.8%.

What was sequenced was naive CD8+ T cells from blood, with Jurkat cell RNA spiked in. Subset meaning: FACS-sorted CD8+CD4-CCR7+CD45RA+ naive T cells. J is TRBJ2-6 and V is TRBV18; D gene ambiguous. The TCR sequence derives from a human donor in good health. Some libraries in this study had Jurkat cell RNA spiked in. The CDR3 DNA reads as TGTGCCAGCTCCTTCACTTTATCTGGGGCCAACGTCCTGACTTTC. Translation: CASSFTLSGANVLTF.